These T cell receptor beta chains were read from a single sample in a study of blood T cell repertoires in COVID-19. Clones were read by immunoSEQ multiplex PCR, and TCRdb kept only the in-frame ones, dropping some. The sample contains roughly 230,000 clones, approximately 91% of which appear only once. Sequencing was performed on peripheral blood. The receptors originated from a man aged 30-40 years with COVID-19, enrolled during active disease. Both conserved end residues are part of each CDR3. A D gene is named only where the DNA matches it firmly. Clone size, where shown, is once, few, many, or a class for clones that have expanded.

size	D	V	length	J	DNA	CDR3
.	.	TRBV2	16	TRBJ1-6	TGTGCCAGCAGAAACAAGACCGGGAATGTGAATTCACCCCTCCACTTT	CASRNKTGNVNSPLHF
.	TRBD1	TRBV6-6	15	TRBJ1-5	TGTGCCAGCAGGGAGACAGGGACTAGGGATCAGCCCCAGCATTTT	CASRETGTRDQPQHF
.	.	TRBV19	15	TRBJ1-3	TGTGCCAGTAGTCCGCCGGGGGGCTCTGGAAACACCATATATTTT	CASSPPGGSGNTIYF
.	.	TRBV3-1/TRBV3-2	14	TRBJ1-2	TGTGCCAGCAGCCAAGACGGGGGGGCCTATGGCTACACCTTC	CASSQDGGAYGYTF
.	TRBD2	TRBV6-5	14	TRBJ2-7	TGTGCCAGCAGGGGGCACGGTAGCGGGGTCGAGCAGTACTTC	CASRGHGSGVEQYF
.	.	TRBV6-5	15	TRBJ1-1	TGTGCCAGCAGCCCCAGCCGGGACTACAACACTGAAGCTTTCTTT	CASSPSRDYNTEAFF
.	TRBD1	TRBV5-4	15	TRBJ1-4	TGTGCCAGCAGCTTGGGCGGGACAGCGACTGAAAAACTGTTTTTT	CASSLGGTATEKLFF
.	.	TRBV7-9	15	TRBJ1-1	TGTGCCAGCAGCCCGCGCCAGGGATCAAACACTGAAGCTTTCTTT	CASSPRQGSNTEAFF
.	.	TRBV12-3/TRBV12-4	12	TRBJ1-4	TGTGCCAGCAGTGCCCCTCAGGGCTTATGGATTTTT	CASSAPQGLWIF
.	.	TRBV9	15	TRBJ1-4	TGTGCCAGCAGCGTAGAAACCGGACTCAATGAAAAACTGTTTTTT	CASSVETGLNEKLFF
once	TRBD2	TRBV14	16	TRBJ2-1	TGTGCCAGCAGCCCCGGACTAGTCCTCTCCTACAATGAGCGGTTCTTC	CASSPGLVLSYNERFF
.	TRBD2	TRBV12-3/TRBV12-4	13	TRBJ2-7	TGTGCCAGCAGTTTGGCGGGGGGCTACGAGCAGTACTTC	CASSLAGGYEQYF
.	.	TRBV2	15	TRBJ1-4	TGTGCCAGCAGGGAAAGCGAGGCAACTAATGAAAAACTGTTTTTT	CASRESEATNEKLFF
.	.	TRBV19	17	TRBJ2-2	TGTGCCAGTAGTATAGGCAGGGATTCCGCAATCACCGGGGAGCTGTTTTTT	CASSIGRDSAITGELFF
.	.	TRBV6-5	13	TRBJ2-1	TGTGCCAGCAGTTCGGGGGCTAGCGGTGAGCAGTTCTTC	CASSSGASGEQFF
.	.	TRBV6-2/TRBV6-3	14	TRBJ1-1	TGTGCCAGCAACCCCTCAGGGCATTTGGCTGAAGCTTTCTTT	CASNPSGHLAEAFF
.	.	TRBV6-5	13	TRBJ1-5	TGTGCCAGCGCATGGGGGCAGGCTCAGCCCCAGCATTTT	CASAWGQAQPQHF
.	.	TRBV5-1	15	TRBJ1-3	TGCGCCAGCAGCTCTGAGGGGGTCTCTGGAAACACCATATATTTT	CASSSEGVSGNTIYF
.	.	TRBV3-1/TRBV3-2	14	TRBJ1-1	TGTGCCAGCAGCTTGACGGGGGGGAACACTGAAGCTTTCTTT	CASSLTGGNTEAFF